The present T cell receptor (beta chain) was sequenced within a study of blood T cell repertoires in COVID-19. This clone turned up a few times. Under the authors' procedure: Amplification with reference gene primers provided the estimates of nucleated cell counts. Produced via immunoSEQ multiplex PCR; TCRdb's table is partial and in-frame only. Clonal size and the V and J genes are those of that table, whereas D and trimming came from the DNA. The sample holds about 110,000 clones, over 60% seen once. Trimming shortened V by 3 bases and J by 5 bases, and 10 bases separated the two germline ends. Germline lookup yields CDR1 LNHDA and CDR2 SQIVND (reference sequence). The CDR3 is 14 residues long.

This clonotype was sampled from a man older than 75 with COVID-19, enrolled during active disease. The material sequenced was peripheral blood. This chain connects TRBV19 to TRBJ2-2; no clear D gene. The CDR3 protein is CASSMVGWTGELFF. The CDR3 nucleotides are TGTGCCAGTAGTATGGTCGGTTGGACCGGGGAGCTGTTTTTT.